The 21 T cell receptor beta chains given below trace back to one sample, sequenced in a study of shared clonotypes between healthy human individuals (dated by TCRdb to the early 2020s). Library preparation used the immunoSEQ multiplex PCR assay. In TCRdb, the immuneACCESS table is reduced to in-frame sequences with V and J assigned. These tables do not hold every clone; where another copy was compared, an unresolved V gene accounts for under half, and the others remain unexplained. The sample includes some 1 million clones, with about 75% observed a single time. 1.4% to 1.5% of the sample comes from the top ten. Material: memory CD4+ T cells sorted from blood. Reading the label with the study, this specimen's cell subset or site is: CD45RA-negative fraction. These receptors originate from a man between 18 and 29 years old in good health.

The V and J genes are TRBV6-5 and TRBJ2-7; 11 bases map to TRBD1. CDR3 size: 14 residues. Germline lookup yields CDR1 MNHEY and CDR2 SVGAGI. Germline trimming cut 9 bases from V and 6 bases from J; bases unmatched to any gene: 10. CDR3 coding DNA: TGTGCCAGTTCCCTGAGTGGGACAGGGGGCGAGCAGTACTTC. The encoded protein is CASSLSGTGGEQYF.

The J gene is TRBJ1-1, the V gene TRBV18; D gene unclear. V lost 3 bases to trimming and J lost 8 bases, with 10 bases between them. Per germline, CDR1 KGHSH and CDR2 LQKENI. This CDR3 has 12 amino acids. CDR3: CASSPDLREAFF. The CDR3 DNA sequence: TGTGCCAGCTCACCGGACCTACGGGAAGCTTTCTTT.

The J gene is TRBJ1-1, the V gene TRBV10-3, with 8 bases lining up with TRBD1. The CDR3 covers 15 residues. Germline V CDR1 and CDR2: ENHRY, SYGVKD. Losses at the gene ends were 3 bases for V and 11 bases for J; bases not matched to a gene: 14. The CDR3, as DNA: TGTGCCATCAGTGACTCAGTCGCCCCAGGGGGCCACGCTTTCTTT. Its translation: CAISDSVAPGGHAFF.

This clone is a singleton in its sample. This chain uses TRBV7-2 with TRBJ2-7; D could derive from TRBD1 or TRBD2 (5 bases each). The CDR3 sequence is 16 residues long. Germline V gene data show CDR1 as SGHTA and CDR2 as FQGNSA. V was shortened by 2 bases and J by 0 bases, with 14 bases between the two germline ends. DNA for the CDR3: TGTGCCAGCAGCTTAAGCCTCGGGACGGGCTCCTACGAGCAGTACTTC. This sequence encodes CASSLSLGTGSYEQYF.

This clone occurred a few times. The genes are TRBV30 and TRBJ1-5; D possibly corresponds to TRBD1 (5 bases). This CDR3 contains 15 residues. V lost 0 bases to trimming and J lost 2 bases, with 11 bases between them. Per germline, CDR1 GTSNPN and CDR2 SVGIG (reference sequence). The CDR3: CAWSVGARGNQPQHF. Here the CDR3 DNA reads TGTGCCTGGAGTGTCGGGGCCAGGGGCAATCAGCCCCAGCATTTT. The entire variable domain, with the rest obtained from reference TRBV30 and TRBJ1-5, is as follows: SQTIHQWPATLVQPVGSPLSLECTVEGTSNPNLYWYRQAAGRGLQLLFYSVGIGQISSEVPQNLSASRPQDRQFILSSKKLLLSDSGFYLCAWSVGARGNQPQHFGDGTRLSIL.

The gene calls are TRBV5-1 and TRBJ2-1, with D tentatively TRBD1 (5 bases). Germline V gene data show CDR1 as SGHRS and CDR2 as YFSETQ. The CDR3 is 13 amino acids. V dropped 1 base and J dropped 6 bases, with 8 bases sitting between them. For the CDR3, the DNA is TGCGCCAGCAGCTTGTCAGGGTCCAATGAGCAGTTCTTC. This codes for CASSLSGSNEQFF.

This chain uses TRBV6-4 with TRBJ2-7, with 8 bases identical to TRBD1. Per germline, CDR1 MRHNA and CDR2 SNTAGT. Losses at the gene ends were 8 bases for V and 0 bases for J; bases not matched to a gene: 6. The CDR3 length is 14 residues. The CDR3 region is CASPGGPSSYEQYF. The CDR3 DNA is TGTGCCAGCCCAGGGGGCCCCAGCTCCTACGAGCAGTACTTC.

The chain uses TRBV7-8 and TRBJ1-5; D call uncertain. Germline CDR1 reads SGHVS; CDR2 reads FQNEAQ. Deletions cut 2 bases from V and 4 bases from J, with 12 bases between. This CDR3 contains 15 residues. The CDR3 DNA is TGTGCCAGCAGCTTAATTACCGGGTTGAATCAGCCCCAGCATTTT. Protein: CASSLITGLNQPQHF. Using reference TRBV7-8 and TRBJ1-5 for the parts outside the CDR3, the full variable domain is GAGVSQSPRYKVAKRGQDVALRCDPISGHVSLFWYQQALGQGPEFLTYFQNEAQLDKSGLPSDRFFAERPEGSVSTLKIQRTQQEDSAVYLCASSLITGLNQPQHFGDGTRLSIL.

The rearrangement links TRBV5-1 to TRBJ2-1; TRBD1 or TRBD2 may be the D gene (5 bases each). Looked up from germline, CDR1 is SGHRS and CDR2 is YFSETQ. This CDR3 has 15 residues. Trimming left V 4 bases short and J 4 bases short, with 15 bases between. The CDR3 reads CASSQSGTLYNEQFF. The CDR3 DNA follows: TGCGCCAGCAGCCAATCTGGGACGCTGTACAATGAGCAGTTCTTC. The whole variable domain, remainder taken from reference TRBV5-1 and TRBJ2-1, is KAGVTQTPRYLIKTRGQQVTLSCSPISGHRSVSWYQQTPGQGLQFLFEYFSETQRNKGNFPGRFSGRQFSNSRSEMNVSTLELGDSALYLCASSQSGTLYNEQFFGPGTRLTVL.

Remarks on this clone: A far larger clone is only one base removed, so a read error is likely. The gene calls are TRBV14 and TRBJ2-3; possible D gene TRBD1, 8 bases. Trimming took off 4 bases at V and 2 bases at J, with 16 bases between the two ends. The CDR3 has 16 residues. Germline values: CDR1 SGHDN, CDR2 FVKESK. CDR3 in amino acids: CASSLRTGRVTDTQYF. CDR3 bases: TGTGCCAGCAGCCTTAGGACAGGGAGGGTCACAGATACGCAGTATTTT.

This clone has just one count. The chain's CDR3 is CAISESLDFSYEQYF. CDR3 bases: TGTGCCATCAGTGAGTCGCTGGACTTCTCCTACGAGCAGTACTTC. J is TRBJ2-7 and V is TRBV10-3; possible D gene TRBD2, 5 bases. From germline, CDR1 is ENHRY and CDR2 SYGVKD. The V end lost 0 bases, the J end lost 0 bases, and 9 bases lay between the germline ends. CDR3 size: 15 residues.

CDR3 nucleotide sequence: TGTGCCAGCAGCTCGACTAGCGGGAAGAGTGGCGAGCAGTACTTC. Amino acid sequence: CASSSTSGKSGEQYF. The chain carries TRBV7-2 and TRBJ2-7, with 11 bases matching TRBD2. Unmatched junction bases numbered 8, after V lost 4 bases and J lost 6 bases. CDR1 is SGHTA, CDR2 FQGNSA, per germline. This CDR3 spans 15 amino acids.

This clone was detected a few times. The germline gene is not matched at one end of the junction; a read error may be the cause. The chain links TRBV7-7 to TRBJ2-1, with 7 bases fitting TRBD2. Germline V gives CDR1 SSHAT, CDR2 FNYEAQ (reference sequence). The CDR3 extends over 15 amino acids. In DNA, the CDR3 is TGTGCTAGCAGCTTAGGGCGGGAGAACTACAATGAGCAGTTCTTC. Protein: CASSLGRENYNEQFF.

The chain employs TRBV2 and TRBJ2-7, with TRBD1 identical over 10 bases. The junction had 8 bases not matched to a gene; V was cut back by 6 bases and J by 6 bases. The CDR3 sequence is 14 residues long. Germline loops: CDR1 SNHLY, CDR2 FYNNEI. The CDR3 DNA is TGTGCCAGCAGCTCCGGGACAGGGGTATCCGAGCAGTACTTC. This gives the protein CASSSGTGVSEQYF.

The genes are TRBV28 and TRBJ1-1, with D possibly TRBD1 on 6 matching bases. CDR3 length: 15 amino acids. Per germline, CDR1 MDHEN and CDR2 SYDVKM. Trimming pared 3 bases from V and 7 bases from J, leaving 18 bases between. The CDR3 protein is CASSFGQRGWGEAFF. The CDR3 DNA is TGTGCCAGCAGTTTCGGACAGCGGGGATGGGGTGAAGCTTTCTTT.

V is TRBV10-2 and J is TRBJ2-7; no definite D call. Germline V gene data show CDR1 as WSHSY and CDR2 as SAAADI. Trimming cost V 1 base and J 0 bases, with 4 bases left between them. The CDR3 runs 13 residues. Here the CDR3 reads CASSEWISYEQYF. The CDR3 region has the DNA TGCGCCAGCAGTGAGTGGATCTCCTACGAGCAGTACTTC.

The CDR3: CASSVGAGVGTDTQYF. The DNA of the CDR3 is TGTGCCAGCAGCGTAGGAGCGGGGGTTGGAACAGATACGCAGTATTTT. The chain has TRBV9 and TRBJ2-3, with 8 bases aligning to TRBD2. The CDR3 consists of 16 residues. The germline gives CDR1 SGDLS, CDR2 YYNGEE. The ends lost 0 bases at V and 3 bases at J; junction bases unmatched: 6.

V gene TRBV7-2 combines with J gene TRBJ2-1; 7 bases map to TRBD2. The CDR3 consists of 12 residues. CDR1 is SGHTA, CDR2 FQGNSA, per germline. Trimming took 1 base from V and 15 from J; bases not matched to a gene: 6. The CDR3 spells CASSLGPSGGFF. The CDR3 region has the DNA TGTGCCAGCAGCTTAGGACCTAGCGGAGGGTTCTTC.

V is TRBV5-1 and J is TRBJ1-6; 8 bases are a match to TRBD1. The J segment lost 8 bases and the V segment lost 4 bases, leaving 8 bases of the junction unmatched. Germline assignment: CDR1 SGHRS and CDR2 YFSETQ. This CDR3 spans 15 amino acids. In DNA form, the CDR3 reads TGCGCCAGCAGCCCAGGGGGCCCGGATCATTCACCCCTCCACTTT. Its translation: CASSPGGPDHSPLHF. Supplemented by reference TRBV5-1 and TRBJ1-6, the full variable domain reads KAGVTQTPRYLIKTRGQQVTLSCSPISGHRSVSWYQQTPGQGLQFLFEYFSETQRNKGNFPGRFSGRQFSNSRSEMNVSTLELGDSALYLCASSPGGPDHSPLHFGNGTRLTVT.

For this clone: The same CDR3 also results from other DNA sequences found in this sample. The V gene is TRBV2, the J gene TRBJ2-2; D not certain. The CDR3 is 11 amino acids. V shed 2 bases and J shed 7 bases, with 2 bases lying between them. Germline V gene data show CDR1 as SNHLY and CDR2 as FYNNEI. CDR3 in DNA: TGTGCCAGCAGTGAAAGCGGGGAGCTGTTTTTT. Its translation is CASSESGELFF.

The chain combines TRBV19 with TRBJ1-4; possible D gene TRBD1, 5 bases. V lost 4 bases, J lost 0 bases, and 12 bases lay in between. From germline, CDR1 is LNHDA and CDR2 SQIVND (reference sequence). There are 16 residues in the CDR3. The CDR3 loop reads CASSKGLTTTNEKLFF. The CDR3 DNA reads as TGTGCCAGTAGTAAGGGACTGACGACAACTAATGAAAAACTGTTTTTT. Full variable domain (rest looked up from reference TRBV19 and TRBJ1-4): DGGITQSPKYLFRKEGQNVTLSCEQNLNHDAMYWYRQDPGQGLRLIYYSQIVNDFQKGDIAEGYSVSREKKESFPLTVTSAQKNPTAFYLCASSKGLTTTNEKLFFGSGTQLSVL.